Listed here are 7 T cell receptor beta chains from one sample, sequenced in a study of T-cell reconstitution after alpha-beta-depleted transplantation in children. Points from the study as a whole: One year after transplant, T-cell counts and diversity came mostly from newly produced T cells.

What these receptors recognize is not known. As it was prepared, the TCRbeta library received unique molecular identifiers. Each CDR3 protein is one row after TCRdb ran MiXCR on the PCR reads. Of around 270,000 distinct CDR3 sequences in the sample, around 7.3% were seen once. The material sequenced was peripheral blood, taken 360 days after TCRalphabeta/CD19-depleted stem cell transplant. These TCRs come from a female patient between 2 and 15 years old who had a stem cell transplant for Fanconi anemia, so the T cells may come from the graft donor.

This clonotype was picked up many times. This chain uses TRBV5-5 with TRBJ2-7; D ambiguous. Germline loops: CDR1 SGHKS, CDR2 YYEKEE (reference sequence). The CDR3 is 13 residues long. Trimming took 2 bases from V and 6 from J, leaving 12 bases between them. The CDR3 is CASSLRPPAEQYF. CDR3 nucleotide sequence: TGTGCCAGCAGCTTACGACCGCCTGCCGAGCAGTACTTC.

V usage is TRBV4-2 and J usage is TRBJ1-2, with 10 nucleotides matching TRBD1. The CDR3 contains 17 residues. Per germline, CDR1 LGHNA and CDR2 YNFKEQ. V shed 4 bases and J 1 base; nucleotides not matched to a gene: 9. CDR3 in amino acids: CASSRNRDRGVNYGYTF. CDR3 coding DNA: TGTGCCAGCAGCCGAAACCGGGACAGGGGTGTTAACTATGGCTACACCTTC.

This clonotype was recorded at least ten times. V gene TRBV12-3 or TRBV12-4 combines with J gene TRBJ1-2; no clear D gene. The CDR3 has 15 residues. Trimming shortened V by 8 bases and J by 3 bases, and 19 bases separated the two germline ends. The CDR3 DNA is TGTGCCAGCCGACGAACCGCCGGGGTGTACTATGGCTACACCTTC. It specifies CASRRTAGVYYGYTF.

A few counts support this clonotype. V is TRBV18 and J is TRBJ1-2, with D possibly matching TRBD1 (5 bases). Trimming took 4 bases from V and 8 from J, leaving 14 bases between them. Germline V gives CDR1 KGHSH, CDR2 LQKENI. This CDR3 is 13 amino acids long. CDR3 in DNA: TGTGCCAGCTCACGCCAGGCGACAGAAGGCTACACCTTC. Translating it yields CASSRQATEGYTF.

There are many counts of this clonotype. This chain links TRBV9 with TRBJ2-1; D perhaps matches TRBD2 (5 bases). CDR1 is SGDLS, CDR2 YYNGEE, per germline. The CDR3 loop spans 15 amino acids. With 0 bases removed from V and 2 bases from J, the gap between germline ends came to 9 bases. The CDR3 sequence is CASSVVDGTYNEQFF. In DNA form, the CDR3 reads TGTGCCAGCAGCGTAGTCGACGGGACCTACAATGAGCAGTTCTTC.

There are many counts of this clonotype. The chain employs TRBV24-1 and TRBJ2-2; 9 positions match TRBD1. J lost 3 bases, V lost 6 bases, and 7 bases had no gene match. Per germline, CDR1 KGHDR and CDR2 SFDVKD. The CDR3 sequence is 16 residues long. The CDR3 DNA reads TGTGCCACCAGTCCCCGGGACAGGGCCTACACCGGGGAGCTGTTTTTT. Translation gives CATSPRDRAYTGELFF.

This clonotype was detected ten times or more. The chain's CDR3 is CASTLGGATIYF. The CDR3 coding sequence is TGTGCCAGCACCTTAGGAGGGGCGACCATATATTTT. The J gene is TRBJ1-3, the V gene TRBV6-1; a possible D gene is TRBD1 (5 bases). V dropped 7 bases and J dropped 10 bases, with 14 bases sitting between them. Germline CDR1 and CDR2: MNHNS and SASEGT. The CDR3 is 12 amino acids.